The clone carrying this T cell receptor (beta chain) was picked up many times. Its antigen is still unknown. This specimen comes from a study of Graves' ophthalmopathy and Graves' hyperthyroidism. Whole-study results and caveats: The blood repertoire also included most expanded thyroid clonotypes above 0.001 frequency. Sensitivity of around 86% and specificity of less than 82% were achieved when a 13-signature model separated ophthalmopathy from stable hyperthyroidism.

Amplification targeted the TCR beta CDR3 regions, with RNA transcripts as the source material. First-round RT-PCR relied on HTBI primers, and a second-round multiplex PCR came next. From the multiplex PCR reads, TCRdb called clonotypes with MiXCR, one entry per CDR3 protein. The data show some 400,000 distinct CDR3 sequences, about 17% seen once. The CDR3 totals 15 residues. Trimming took off 4 bases at V and 6 bases at J, with 15 bases between the two ends. Germline CDR1 MNHEY, CDR2 SMNVEV (reference sequence). The sequenced sample was peripheral blood. The V and J genes are TRBV27 and TRBJ2-2, with D possibly matching TRBD2 (6 bases). This TCR came from a woman aged 18-29 years with Graves' ophthalmopathy. The CDR3 DNA reads as TGTGCCAGCAGTTCAACCGCCCGGGGGTCCGGGGAGCTGTTTTTT. Its translation is CASSSTARGSGELFF.